A single sample gave rise to the 23 T cell receptor beta chains below, sequenced in a study of shared clonotypes between healthy human individuals. TCRdb keeps only in-frame clones here, not all; method: immunoSEQ multiplex PCR. Among roughly 700,000 clones listed, approximately 74% were seen once. Sequenced: memory CD4+ T cells sorted from blood. Subset here: CD45RA-negative fraction. These TCRs come from a woman aged 25 to 39 in good health.

This chain joins TRBV19 and TRBJ2-5; no clear D. CDR1 and CDR2 from the germline V gene are LNHDA and SQIVND (reference sequence). The CDR3 is 12 amino acids. With 6 bases removed from V and 5 bases from J, the gap between germline ends came to 10 bases. As DNA, the CDR3 is TGTGCCAGTAGAAGTACATCGGAGACCCAGTACTTC. It codes for CASRSTSETQYF.

The chain employs TRBV28 and TRBJ2-7, with no clear D. Germline V gene data show CDR1 as MDHEN and CDR2 as SYDVKM. The CDR3 has 11 residues. The V and J ends lost 10 bases and 7 bases respectively, with 14 bases between them. Here the CDR3 DNA reads TGTGCCATCTCTATAACGGATGAGCAGTACTTC. Its translation is CAISITDEQYF.

The rearrangement joins TRBV2 to TRBJ2-7, with 9 positions matching TRBD1. V dropped 5 bases and J dropped 5; count of bases not matched to a gene: 4. Germline CDR1 reads SNHLY; CDR2 reads FYNNEI. This CDR3 spans 13 amino acids. The CDR3 loop reads CASSRDRAHEQYF. Written as DNA, the CDR3 is TGTGCCAGCAGTAGGGACAGGGCCCACGAGCAGTACTTC.

The chain uses TRBV11-3 and TRBJ1-2; 7 bases line up with TRBD1. The J segment lost 7 bases and the V segment lost 4 bases, leaving 12 bases of the junction unmatched. Germline V gives CDR1 SGHNT, CDR2 YENEEA. The CDR3 spans 15 residues. CDR3 residues: CASSSRQGSRSGYTF. CDR3 sequence (DNA): TGTGCCAGCAGCTCGAGACAGGGTTCAAGAAGTGGCTACACCTTC.

The rearrangement links TRBV5-1 to TRBJ1-1; 9 bases agree with TRBD1. V lost 3 bases to trimming and J lost 3 bases; unmatched junction nucleotides: 12. Germline-derived CDR1 and CDR2 are SGHRS and YFSETQ. The CDR3 extends over 17 amino acids. The DNA of the CDR3 is TGCGCCAGCAGCTCTGGGACAGGGTCGACTACGGACACTGAAGCTTTCTTT. This gives the protein CASSSGTGSTTDTEAFF.

Remarks on this clone: Other DNA sequences from this sample encode an identical CDR3 as well. The V and J genes are TRBV19 and TRBJ2-7, with 7 bases fitting TRBD1. Germline CDR1 reads LNHDA; CDR2 reads SQIVND (reference sequence). V lost 6 bases and J lost 4; bases outside the gene matches: 6. This CDR3 is 13 amino acids long. The CDR3 region has the DNA TGTGCCAGTAGCCGTGACAGGGCATACGAGCAGTACTTC. Its translation: CASSRDRAYEQYF.

The chain employs TRBV14 and TRBJ2-1, with D perhaps assigned TRBD1 or TRBD2 (6 bases each). In germline, CDR1 is SGHDN, CDR2 FVKESK. The length of the CDR3 is 16 residues. Trimming shortened V by 4 bases and J by 0 bases, and 13 bases separated the two germline ends. CDR3 coding DNA: TGTGCCAGCAGCCGAGAGGGGGGCGTCTCCTACAATGAGCAGTTCTTC. Amino acid sequence: CASSREGGVSYNEQFF. The full variable domain, with the rest looked up from reference TRBV14 and TRBJ2-1, is EAGVTQFPSHSVIEKGQTVTLRCDPISGHDNLYWYRRVMGKEIKFLLHFVKESKQDESGMPNNRFLAERTGGTYSTLKVQPAELEDSGVYFCASSREGGVSYNEQFFGPGTRLTVL.

The genes are TRBV11-2 and TRBJ1-5; no reliable D call. V lost 2 bases and J lost 3, with 14 bases in between. The CDR3 contains 16 residues. Germline CDR1 SGHAT, CDR2 FQNNGV. CDR3 sequence: CASSLLVGSNNQPQHF. The CDR3 coding sequence is TGTGCCAGCAGCTTATTGGTCGGCAGCAACAATCAGCCCCAGCATTTT. The full variable domain, completed using reference TRBV11-2 and TRBJ1-5, is EAGVAQSPRYKIIEKRQSVAFWCNPISGHATLYWYQQILGQGPKLLIQFQNNGVVDDSQLPKDRFSAERLKGVDSTLKIQPAKLEDSAVYLCASSLLVGSNNQPQHFGDGTRLSIL.

V and J are TRBV7-8 and TRBJ2-1, with 12 bases that match TRBD2. With V trimmed by 5 bases and J by 4 bases, 6 bases remained unmatched. The CDR3 loop spans 16 amino acids. Germline CDR1 is SGHVS and CDR2 is FQNEAQ. The CDR3 is CASSRRLAGEYNEQFF. CDR3 coding DNA: TGTGCCAGCAGCCGTCGACTAGCGGGAGAATACAATGAGCAGTTCTTC.

The chain couples TRBV7-2 to TRBJ2-1; tentative D call: TRBD2 (6 bases). Trimming cost V 5 bases and J 3 bases, with 11 bases left between them. Germline CDR1 and CDR2: SGHTA and FQGNSA. This CDR3 contains 14 residues. As DNA, the CDR3 is TGTGCCAGCAGCGCCCTAGCGAACTACAATGAGCAGTTCTTC. It specifies CASSALANYNEQFF.

The chain combines TRBV2 with TRBJ1-4; weak D call: TRBD1 (6 bases). Between the trimmed V and J ends, which lost 1 base and 15 bases, there was a span of 9 bases. The CDR3 contains 11 residues. Germline V gene data show CDR1 as SNHLY and CDR2 as FYNNEI. This CDR3 is CASSEEGHVFF. The CDR3 DNA follows: TGTGCCAGCAGTGAAGAGGGACACGTGTTTTTT.

The gene calls are TRBV30 and TRBJ2-1, with D perhaps TRBD2 (6 bases). The V end was cut by 2 bases, the J end by 1 base, with 12 bases between. The length of the CDR3 is 15 residues. CDR1 GTSNPN and CDR2 SVGIG come from the germline V gene (reference sequence). The chain's CDR3 is CAWSRPSESYNEQFF. The CDR3 DNA reads as TGTGCCTGGAGTAGGCCTAGCGAGTCCTACAATGAGCAGTTCTTC.

CDR3 amino acids: CASSRKSGTEQYF. Here the CDR3 DNA reads TGTGCCAGCAGCCGAAAATCGGGGACCGAGCAGTACTTC. The chain couples TRBV11-2 to TRBJ2-7, with D tentatively TRBD1 or TRBD2 (5 bases each). Germline V lookup: CDR1 SGHAT, CDR2 FQNNGV. This CDR3 is 13 amino acids long. Trimming removed 5 bases at V and 6 bases at J, with 14 bases between.

This clone showed up just once. The chain carries TRBV5-1 and TRBJ2-7, with no clear D. Germline V lookup: CDR1 SGHRS, CDR2 YFSETQ. Trimming shortened V by 0 bases and J by 6 bases, and 10 bases separated the two germline ends. This CDR3 is built from 13 residues. In DNA form, the CDR3 reads TGCGCCAGCAGCTTGGAGAGTAAGAGCGAGCAGTACTTC. Translation: CASSLESKSEQYF.

With regard to this clone: A single base separates this from a much larger clone, so it may be a read error. The chain's CDR3 is CASSLRQGSYEQYF. CDR3 DNA sequence: TGTGCCAGCAGCTTACGACAGGGCTCCTACGAGCAGTACTTC. The chain couples TRBV11-3 to TRBJ2-7, with 7 bases fitting TRBD1. The CDR3 spans 14 residues. Losses at the gene ends were 2 bases for V and 0 bases for J; bases not matched to a gene: 1. CDR1 and CDR2 (germline): SGHNT, YENEEA.

The chain is built from TRBV5-4 and TRBJ1-2; 8 positions agree with TRBD1. CDR3 length: 13 amino acids. The V gene's germline CDR1 is SGHNT and CDR2 YYREEE (reference sequence). V was pared by 0 bases and J by 8 bases, with 3 bases of the junction left unmatched. The CDR3, as DNA: TGTGCCAGCAGCTTGGACAGGGGGGAAGGCTACACCTTC. It specifies CASSLDRGEGYTF.

This sequence joins TRBV18 and TRBJ1-5, with no clear D. The CDR3 is 13 residues long. CDR1 is KGHSH, CDR2 LQKENI, per germline. V was trimmed by 4 bases and J by 5 bases, leaving 9 bases between them. The CDR3 protein is CASSQDTYQPQHF. Here the CDR3 DNA reads TGTGCCAGCTCACAAGATACGTATCAGCCCCAGCATTTT.

This clone was detected only a few times. The V call is TRBV2, the J call TRBJ2-2; 8 positions match TRBD2. Germline CDR1 is SNHLY and CDR2 is FYNNEI. CDR3 length equals 13 residues. Trimming removed 7 bases from V and 7 bases from J; junction bases left unmatched: 5. CDR3 loop: CASTQRERGELFF. CDR3 nucleotides: TGTGCCAGCACCCAGCGGGAGCGCGGGGAGCTGTTTTTT.

This chain links TRBV6-1 with TRBJ1-1; D is uncertain. Trimming took off 6 bases at V and 0 bases at J, with 8 bases between the two ends. Per the germline V gene, CDR1 is MNHNS and CDR2 is SASEGT. The CDR3 is 13 residues long. CDR3 residues: CASRETLNTEAFF. The CDR3 region has the DNA TGTGCCAGCAGGGAAACACTGAACACTGAAGCTTTCTTT.

The CDR3 sequence: CASSVQTGRNEQFF. In DNA form, the CDR3 reads TGTGCCAGCAGCGTTCAGACAGGGCGTAATGAGCAGTTCTTC. The gene calls are TRBV9 and TRBJ2-1; 7 bases map to TRBD1. V was clipped by 2 bases and J by 7 bases; unmatched bases: 6. There are 14 residues in the CDR3. Germline CDR1 reads SGDLS; CDR2 reads YYNGEE.

The rearrangement joins TRBV27 to TRBJ1-3; D gene unclear. This CDR3 has 17 residues. The germline CDR1 and CDR2 sequences are MNHEY and SMNVEV (reference sequence). V lost 5 bases and J lost 0, with 17 bases in between. The CDR3 DNA reads as TGTGCCAGCAGTCCTCAGCGGGGTGCGCTCTCTGGAAACACCATATATTTT. Protein: CASSPQRGALSGNTIYF.

This clone was counted between two and nine times. CDR3 DNA: TGTGCCAGCAGTGACTCGAGGCAGTCCCAAGAGACCCAGTACTTC. As protein: CASSDSRQSQETQYF. This rearrangement joins TRBV6-4 to TRBJ2-5; D gene unclear. The germline V gene has CDR1 MRHNA and CDR2 SNTAGT. The CDR3 contains 15 residues. The germline V and J ends were trimmed by 0 bases and 1 base, with 9 bases remaining between them.

Regarding this clone: A much bigger clone sits one base away, suggesting this may be a read error. The sample contains more than one DNA sequence encoding this CDR3. This sequence joins TRBV28 and TRBJ2-7; no firm D call. The CDR3 has 12 residues. V gave up 4 bases and J gave up 2 bases, with 6 bases separating them. Germline CDR1 is MDHEN and CDR2 is SYDVKM. The CDR3 spells CASSSNTYEQYF. In nucleotides, the CDR3 is TGTGCCAGCAGTTCCAACACCTACGAGCAGTACTTC.